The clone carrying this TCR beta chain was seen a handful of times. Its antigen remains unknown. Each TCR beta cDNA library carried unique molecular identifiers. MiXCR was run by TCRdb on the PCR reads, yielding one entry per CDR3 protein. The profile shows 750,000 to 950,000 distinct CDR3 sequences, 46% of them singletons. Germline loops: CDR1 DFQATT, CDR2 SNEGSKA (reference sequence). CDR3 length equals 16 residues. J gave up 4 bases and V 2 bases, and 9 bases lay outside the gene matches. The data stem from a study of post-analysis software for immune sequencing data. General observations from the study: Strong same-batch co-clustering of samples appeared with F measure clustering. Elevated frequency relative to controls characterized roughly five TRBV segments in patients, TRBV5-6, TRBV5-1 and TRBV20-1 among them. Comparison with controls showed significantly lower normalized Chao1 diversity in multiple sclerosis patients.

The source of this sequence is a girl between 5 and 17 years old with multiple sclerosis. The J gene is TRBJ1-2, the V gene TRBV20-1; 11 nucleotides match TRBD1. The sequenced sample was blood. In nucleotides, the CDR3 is TGCAGTGCTAGATCTGCGGGACAGGGGGACCGCTATGGCTACACCTTC. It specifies CSARSAGQGDRYGYTF.